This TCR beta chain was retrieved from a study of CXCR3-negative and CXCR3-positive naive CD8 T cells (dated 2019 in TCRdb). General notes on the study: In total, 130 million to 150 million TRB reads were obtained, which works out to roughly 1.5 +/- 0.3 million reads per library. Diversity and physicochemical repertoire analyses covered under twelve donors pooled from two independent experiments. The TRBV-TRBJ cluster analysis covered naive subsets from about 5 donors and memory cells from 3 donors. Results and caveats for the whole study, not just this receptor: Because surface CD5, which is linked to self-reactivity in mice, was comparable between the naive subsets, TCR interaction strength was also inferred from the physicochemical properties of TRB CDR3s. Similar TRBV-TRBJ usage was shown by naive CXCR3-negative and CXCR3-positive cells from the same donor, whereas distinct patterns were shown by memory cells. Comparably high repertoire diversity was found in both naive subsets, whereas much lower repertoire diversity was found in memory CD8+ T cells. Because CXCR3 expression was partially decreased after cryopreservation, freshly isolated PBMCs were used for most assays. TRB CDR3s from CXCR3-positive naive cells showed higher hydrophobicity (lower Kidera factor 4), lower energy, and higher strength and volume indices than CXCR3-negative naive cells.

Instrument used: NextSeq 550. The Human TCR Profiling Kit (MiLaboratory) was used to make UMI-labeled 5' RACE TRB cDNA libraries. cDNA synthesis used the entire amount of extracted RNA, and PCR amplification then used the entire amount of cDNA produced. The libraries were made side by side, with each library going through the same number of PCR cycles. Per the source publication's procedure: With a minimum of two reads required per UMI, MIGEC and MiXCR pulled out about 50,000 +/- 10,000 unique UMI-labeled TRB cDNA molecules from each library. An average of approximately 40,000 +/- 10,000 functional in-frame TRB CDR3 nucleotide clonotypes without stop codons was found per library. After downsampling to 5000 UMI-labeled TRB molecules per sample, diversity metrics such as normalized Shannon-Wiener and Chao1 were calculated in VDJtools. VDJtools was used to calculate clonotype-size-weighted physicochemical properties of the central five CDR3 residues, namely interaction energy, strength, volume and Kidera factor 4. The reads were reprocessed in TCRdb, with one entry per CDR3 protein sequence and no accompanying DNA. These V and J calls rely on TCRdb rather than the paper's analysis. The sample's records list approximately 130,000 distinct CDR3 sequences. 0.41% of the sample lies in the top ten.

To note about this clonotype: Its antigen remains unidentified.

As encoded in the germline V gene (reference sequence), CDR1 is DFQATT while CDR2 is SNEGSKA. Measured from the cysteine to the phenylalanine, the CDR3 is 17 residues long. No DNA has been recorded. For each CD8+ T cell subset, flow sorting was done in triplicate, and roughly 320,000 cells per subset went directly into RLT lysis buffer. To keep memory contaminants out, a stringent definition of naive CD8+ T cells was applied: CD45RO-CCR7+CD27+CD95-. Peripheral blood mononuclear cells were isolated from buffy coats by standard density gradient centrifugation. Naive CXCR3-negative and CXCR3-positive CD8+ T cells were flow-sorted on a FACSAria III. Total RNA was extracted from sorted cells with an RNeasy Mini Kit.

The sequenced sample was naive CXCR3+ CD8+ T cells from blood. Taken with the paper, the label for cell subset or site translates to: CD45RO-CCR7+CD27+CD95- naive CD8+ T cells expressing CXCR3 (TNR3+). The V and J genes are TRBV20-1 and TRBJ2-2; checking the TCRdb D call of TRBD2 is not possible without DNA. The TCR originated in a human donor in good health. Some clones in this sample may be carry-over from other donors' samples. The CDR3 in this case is CSARVPKSYSLPGELFF.